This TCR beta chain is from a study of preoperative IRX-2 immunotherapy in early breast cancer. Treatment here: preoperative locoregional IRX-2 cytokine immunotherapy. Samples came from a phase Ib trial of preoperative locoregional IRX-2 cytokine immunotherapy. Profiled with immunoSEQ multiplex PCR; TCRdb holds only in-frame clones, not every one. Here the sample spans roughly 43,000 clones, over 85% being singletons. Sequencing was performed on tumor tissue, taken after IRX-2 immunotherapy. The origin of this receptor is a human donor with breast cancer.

This chain's CDR3 is CASSLTPGQYGELFF. CDR3 DNA: TGTGCCAGCAGCTTGACGCCGGGACAATACGGGGAGCTGTTTTTT. The chain is built from TRBV5-4 and TRBJ2-2; TRBD1 might be the D (6 bases). This CDR3 region has 15 residues. V gave up 1 base and J gave up 7 bases, with 14 bases separating them. Germline V gives CDR1 SGHNT, CDR2 YYREEE (reference sequence).